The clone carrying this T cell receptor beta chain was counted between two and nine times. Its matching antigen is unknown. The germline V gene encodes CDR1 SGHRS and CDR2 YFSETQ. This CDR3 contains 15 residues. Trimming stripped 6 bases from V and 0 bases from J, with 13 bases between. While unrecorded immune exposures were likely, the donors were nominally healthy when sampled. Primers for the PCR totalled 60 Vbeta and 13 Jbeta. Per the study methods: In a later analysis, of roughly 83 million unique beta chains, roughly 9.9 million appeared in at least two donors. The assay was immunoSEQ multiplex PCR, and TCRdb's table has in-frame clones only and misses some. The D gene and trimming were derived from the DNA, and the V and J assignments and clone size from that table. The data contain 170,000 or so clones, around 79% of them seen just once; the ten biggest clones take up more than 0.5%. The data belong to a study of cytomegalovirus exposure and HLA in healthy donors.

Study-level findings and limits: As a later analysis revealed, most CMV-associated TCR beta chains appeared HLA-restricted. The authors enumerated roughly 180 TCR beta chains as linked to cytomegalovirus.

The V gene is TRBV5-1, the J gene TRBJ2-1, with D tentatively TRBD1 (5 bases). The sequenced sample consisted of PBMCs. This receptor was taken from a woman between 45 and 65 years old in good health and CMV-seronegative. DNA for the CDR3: TGCGCCAGCAACCCGCTAGACAGCTCCTACAATGAGCAGTTCTTC. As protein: CASNPLDSSYNEQFF.